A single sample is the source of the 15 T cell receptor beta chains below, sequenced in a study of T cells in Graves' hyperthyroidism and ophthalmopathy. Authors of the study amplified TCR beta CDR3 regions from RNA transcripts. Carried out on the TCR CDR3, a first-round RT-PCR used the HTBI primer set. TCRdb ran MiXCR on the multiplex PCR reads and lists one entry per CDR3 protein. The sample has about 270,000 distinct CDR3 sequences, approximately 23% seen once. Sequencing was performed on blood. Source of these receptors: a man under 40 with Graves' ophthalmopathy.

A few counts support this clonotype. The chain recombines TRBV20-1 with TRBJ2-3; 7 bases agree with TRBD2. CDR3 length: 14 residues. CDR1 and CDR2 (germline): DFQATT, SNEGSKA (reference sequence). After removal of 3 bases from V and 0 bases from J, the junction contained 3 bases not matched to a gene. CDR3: CSARRETSTDTQYF. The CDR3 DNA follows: TGCAGTGCTAGGCGGGAGACAAGCACAGATACGCAGTATTTT.

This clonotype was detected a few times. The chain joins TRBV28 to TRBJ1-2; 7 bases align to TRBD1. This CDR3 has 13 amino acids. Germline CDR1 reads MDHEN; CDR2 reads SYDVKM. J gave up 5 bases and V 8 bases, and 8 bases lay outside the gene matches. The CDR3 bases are TGTGCCAGCGTCGGGACAGCGGAGTATGGCTACACCTTC. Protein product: CASVGTAEYGYTF.

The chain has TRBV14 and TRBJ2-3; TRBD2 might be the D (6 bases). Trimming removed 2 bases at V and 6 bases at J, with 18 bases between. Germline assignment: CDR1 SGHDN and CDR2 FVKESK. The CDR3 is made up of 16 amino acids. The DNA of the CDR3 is TGTGCCAGCAGCCAATACGGCCAGCCAGGGAGGGATACGCAGTATTTT. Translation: CASSQYGQPGRDTQYF.

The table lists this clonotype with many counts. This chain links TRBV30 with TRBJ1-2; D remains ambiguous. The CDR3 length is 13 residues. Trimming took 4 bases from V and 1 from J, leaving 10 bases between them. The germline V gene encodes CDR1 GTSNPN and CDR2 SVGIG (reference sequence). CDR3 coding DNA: TGTGCCTGGACTTTACAGCATAACTATGGCTACACCTTC. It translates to CAWTLQHNYGYTF.

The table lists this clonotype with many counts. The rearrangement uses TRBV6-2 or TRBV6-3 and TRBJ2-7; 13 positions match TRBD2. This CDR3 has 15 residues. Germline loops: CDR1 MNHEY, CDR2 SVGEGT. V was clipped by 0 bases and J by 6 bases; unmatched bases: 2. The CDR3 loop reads CASSYSRLAGGEQYF. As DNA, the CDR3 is TGTGCCAGCAGTTACTCGCGACTAGCGGGAGGCGAGCAGTACTTC.

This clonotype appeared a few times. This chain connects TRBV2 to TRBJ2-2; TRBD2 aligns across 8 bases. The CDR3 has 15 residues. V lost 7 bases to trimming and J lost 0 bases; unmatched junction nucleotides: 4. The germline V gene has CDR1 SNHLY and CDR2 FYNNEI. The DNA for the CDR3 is TGTGCCAGCATGGGCGGGAGGACGAACACCGGGGAGCTGTTTTTT. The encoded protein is CASMGGRTNTGELFF.

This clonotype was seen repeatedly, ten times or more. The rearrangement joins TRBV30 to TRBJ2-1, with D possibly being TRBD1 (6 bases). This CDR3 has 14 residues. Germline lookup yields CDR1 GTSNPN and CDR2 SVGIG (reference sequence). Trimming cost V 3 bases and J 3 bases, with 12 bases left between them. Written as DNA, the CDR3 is TGTGCCTGGAGGGAGGACAGACACTACAATGAGCAGTTCTTC. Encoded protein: CAWREDRHYNEQFF.

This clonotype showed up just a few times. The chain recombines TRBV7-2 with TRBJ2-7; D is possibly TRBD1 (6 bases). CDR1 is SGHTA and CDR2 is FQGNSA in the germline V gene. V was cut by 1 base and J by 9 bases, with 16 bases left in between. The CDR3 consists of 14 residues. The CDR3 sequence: CASSLVRGRSGQYF. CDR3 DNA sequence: TGTGCCAGCAGCTTAGTCAGGGGCCGCTCCGGGCAGTACTTC.

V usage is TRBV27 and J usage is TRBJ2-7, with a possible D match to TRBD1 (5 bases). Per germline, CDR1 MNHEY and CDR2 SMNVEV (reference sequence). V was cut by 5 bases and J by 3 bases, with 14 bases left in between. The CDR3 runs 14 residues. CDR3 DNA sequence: TGTGCCAGCAGTGTCAAGGGGTCCTTCTACGAGCAGTACTTC. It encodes CASSVKGSFYEQYF.

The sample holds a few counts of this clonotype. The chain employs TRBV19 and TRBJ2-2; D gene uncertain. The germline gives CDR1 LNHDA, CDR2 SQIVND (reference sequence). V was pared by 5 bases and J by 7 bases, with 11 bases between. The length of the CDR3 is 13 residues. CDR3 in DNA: TGTGCCAGTAGTCGGCGTCGTGGCGGGGAGCTGTTTTTT. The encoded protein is CASSRRRGGELFF.

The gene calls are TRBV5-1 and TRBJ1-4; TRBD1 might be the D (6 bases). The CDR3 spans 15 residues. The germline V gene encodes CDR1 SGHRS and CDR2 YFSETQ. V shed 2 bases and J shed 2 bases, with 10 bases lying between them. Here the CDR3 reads CASSLQGSTNEKLFF. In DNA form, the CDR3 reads TGCGCCAGCAGCTTACAGGGTAGCACTAATGAAAAACTGTTTTTT.

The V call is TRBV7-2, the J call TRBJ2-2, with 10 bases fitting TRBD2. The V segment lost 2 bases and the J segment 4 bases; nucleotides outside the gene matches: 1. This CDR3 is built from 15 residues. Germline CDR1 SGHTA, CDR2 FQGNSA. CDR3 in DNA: TGTGCCAGCAGCTTACCTAGCGGGAGCACCGGGGAGCTGTTTTTT. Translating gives CASSLPSGSTGELFF.

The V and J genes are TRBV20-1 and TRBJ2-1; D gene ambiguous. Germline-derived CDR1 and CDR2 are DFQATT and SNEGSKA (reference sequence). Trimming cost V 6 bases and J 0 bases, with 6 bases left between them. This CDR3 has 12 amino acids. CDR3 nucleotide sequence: TGCAGTGCCCAAGCCTCCTACAATGAGCAGTTCTTC. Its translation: CSAQASYNEQFF.

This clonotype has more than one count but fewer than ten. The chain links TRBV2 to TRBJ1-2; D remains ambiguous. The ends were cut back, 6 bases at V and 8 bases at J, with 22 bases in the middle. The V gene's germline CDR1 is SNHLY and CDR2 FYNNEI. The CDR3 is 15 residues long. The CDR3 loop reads CASSNPLLGRLGYTF. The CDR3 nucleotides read TGTGCCAGCAGCAACCCCCTCCTCGGGAGGCTAGGCTACACCTTC.

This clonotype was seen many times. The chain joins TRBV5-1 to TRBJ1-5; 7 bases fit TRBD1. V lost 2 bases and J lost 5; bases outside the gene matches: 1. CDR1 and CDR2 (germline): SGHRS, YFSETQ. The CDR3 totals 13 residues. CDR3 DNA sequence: TGCGCCAGCAGCTTCACAGGGGATCAGCCCCAGCATTTT. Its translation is CASSFTGDQPQHF.